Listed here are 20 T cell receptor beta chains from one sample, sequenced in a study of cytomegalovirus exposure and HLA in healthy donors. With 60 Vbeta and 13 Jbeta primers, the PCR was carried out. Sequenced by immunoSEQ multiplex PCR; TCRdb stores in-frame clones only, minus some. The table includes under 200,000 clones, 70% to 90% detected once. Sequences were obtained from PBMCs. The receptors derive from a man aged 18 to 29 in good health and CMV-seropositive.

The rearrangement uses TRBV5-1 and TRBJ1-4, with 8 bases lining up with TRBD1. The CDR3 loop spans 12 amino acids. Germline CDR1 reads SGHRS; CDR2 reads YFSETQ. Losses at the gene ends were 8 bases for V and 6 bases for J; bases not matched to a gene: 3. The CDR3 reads CASMGQDEKLFF. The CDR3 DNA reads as TGCGCCAGTATGGGACAGGATGAAAAACTGTTTTTT.

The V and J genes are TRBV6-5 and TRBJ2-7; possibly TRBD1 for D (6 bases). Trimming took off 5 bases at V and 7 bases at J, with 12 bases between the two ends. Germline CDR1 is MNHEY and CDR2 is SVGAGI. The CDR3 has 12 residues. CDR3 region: CASSETGREQYF. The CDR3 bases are TGTGCCAGCAGTGAAACAGGGCGAGAGCAGTACTTC.

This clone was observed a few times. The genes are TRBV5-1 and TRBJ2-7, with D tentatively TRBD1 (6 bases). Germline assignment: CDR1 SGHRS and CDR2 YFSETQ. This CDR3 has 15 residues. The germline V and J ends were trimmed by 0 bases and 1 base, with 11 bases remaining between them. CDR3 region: CASSLGQGISYEQYF. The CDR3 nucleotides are TGCGCCAGCAGCTTGGGCCAGGGGATTTCCTACGAGCAGTACTTC.

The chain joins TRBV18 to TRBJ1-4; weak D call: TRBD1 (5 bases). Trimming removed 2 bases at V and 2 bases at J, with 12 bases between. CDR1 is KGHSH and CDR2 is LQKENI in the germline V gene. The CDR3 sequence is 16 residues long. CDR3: CASSPWGSATNEKLFF. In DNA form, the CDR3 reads TGTGCCAGCTCACCATGGGGCTCGGCGACTAATGAAAAACTGTTTTTT.

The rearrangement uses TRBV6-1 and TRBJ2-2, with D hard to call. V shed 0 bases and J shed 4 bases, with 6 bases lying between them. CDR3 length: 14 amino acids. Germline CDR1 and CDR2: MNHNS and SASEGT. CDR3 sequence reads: CASSEARGTGELFF. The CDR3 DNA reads TGTGCCAGCAGTGAAGCACGAGGCACCGGGGAGCTGTTTTTT.

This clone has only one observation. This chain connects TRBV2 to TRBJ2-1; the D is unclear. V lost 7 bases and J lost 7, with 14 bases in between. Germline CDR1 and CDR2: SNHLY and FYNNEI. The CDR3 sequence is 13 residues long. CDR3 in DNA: TGTGCCAGCAATAGGAACAGTGCGAATGAGCAGTTCTTC. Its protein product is CASNRNSANEQFF.

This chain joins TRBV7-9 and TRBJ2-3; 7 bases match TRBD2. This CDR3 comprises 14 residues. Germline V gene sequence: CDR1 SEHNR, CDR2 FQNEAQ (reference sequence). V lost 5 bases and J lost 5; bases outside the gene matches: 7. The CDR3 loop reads CASSNVGGLDTQYF. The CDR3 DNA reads TGTGCCAGCAGCAATGTCGGGGGGTTAGATACGCAGTATTTT.

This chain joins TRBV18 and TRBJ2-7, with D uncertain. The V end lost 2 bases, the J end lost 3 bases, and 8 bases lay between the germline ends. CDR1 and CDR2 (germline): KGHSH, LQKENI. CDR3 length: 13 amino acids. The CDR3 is CASSPTSNYEQYF. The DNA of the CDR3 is TGTGCCAGCTCACCAACCAGTAACTACGAGCAGTACTTC.

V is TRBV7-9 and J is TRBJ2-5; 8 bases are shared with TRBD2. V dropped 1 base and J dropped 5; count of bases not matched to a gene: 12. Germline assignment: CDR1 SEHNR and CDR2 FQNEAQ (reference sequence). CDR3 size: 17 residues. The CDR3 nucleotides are TGTGCCAGCAGCTTAGACCGGGGGGGCGGAGGGTCTGAGACCCAGTACTTC. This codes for CASSLDRGGGGSETQYF.

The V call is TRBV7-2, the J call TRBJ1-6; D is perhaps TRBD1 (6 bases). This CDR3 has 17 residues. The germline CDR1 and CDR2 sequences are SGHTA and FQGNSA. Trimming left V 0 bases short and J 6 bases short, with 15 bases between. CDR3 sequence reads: CASSLAFFGGPNSPLHF. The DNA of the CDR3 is TGTGCCAGCAGCTTAGCGTTTTTCGGGGGGCCTAATTCACCCCTCCACTTT.

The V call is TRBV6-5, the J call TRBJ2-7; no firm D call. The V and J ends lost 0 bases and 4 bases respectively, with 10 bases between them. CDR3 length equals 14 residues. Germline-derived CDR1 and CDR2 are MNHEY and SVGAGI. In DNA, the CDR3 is TGTGCCAGCAGTTACTCCTCCGGTAATTACGAGCAGTACTTC. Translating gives CASSYSSGNYEQYF.

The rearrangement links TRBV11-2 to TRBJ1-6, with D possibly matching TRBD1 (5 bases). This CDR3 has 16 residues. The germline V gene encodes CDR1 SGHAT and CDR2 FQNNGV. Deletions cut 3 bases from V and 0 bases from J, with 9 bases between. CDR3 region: CASSLGQSSYNSPLHF. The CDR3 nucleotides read TGTGCCAGCAGCTTGGGGCAGAGCTCCTATAATTCACCCCTCCACTTT. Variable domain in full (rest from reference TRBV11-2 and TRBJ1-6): EAGVAQSPRYKIIEKRQSVAFWCNPISGHATLYWYQQILGQGPKLLIQFQNNGVVDDSQLPKDRFSAERLKGVDSTLKIQPAKLEDSAVYLCASSLGQSSYNSPLHFGNGTRLTVT.

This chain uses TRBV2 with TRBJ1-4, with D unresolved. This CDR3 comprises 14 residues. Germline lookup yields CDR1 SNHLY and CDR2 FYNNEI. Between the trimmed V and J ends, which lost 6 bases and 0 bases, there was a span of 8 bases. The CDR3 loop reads CASRYSTTNEKLFF. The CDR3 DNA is TGTGCCAGCAGATACAGCACAACTAATGAAAAACTGTTTTTT. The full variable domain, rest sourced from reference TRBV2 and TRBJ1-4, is EPEVTQTPSHQVTQMGQEVILRCVPISNHLYFYWYRQILGQKVEFLVSFYNNEISEKSEIFDDQFSVERPDGSNFTLKIRSTKLEDSAMYFCASRYSTTNEKLFFGSGTQLSVL.

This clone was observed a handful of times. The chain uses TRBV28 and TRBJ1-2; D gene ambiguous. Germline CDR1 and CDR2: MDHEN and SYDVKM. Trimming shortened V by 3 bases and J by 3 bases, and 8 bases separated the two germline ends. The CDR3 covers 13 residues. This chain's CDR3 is CASSFRVYYGYTF. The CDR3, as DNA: TGTGCCAGCAGTTTTCGGGTATACTATGGCTACACCTTC.

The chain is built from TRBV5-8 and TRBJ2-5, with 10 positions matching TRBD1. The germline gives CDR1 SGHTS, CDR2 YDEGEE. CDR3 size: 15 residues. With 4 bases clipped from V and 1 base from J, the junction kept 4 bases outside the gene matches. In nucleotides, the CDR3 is TGTGCCAGCAGCGATGGGACAGGGGCCCAAGAGACCCAGTACTTC. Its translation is CASSDGTGAQETQYF.

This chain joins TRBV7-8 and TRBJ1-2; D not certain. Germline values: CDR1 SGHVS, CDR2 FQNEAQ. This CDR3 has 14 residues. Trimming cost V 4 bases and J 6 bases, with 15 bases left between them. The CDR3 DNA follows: TGTGCCAGCAGCTCGAGGCGGAAATCGGATGGCTACACCTTC. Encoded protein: CASSSRRKSDGYTF.

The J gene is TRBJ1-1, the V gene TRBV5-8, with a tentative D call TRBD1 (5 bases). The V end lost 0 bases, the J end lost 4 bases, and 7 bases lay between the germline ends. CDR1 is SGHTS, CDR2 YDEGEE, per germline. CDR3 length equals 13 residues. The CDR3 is CASSLGRVTEAFF. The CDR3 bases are TGTGCCAGCAGCTTGGGCAGGGTCACTGAAGCTTTCTTT.

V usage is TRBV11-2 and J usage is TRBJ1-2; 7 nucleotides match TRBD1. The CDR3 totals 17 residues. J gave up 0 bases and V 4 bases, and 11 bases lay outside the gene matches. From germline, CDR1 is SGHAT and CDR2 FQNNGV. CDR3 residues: CASSSTTGKSTNYGYTF. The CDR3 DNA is TGTGCCAGCAGCTCAACGACAGGGAAGTCTACTAACTATGGCTACACCTTC.

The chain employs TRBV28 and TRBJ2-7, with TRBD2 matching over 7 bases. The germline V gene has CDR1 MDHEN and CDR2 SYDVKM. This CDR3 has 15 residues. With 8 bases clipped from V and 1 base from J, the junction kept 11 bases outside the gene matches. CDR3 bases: TGTGCCAGCGAACGACCGGGGGAGGGGTCCTACGAGCAGTACTTC. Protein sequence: CASERPGEGSYEQYF.

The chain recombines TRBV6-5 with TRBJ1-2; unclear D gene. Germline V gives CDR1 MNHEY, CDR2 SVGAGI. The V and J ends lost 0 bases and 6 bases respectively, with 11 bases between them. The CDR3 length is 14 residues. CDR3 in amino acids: CASSYSAVHNGYTF. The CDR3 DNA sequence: TGTGCCAGCAGTTACTCGGCAGTCCACAATGGCTACACCTTC.